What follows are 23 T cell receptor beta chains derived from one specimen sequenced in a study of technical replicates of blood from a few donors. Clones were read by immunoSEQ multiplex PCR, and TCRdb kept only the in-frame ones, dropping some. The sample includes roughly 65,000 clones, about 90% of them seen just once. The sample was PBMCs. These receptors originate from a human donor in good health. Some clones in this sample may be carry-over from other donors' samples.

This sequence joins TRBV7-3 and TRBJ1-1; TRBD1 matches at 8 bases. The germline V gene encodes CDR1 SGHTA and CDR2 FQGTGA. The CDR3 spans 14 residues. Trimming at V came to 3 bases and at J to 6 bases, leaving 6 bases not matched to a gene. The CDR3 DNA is TGTGCCAGCAGCTTTTCTGGACAGGGCGCTGAAGCTTTCTTT. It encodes CASSFSGQGAEAFF. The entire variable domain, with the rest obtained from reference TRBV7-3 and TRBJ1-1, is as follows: GAGVSQTPSNKVTEKGKYVELRCDPISGHTALYWYRQSLGQGPEFLIYFQGTGAADDSGLPNDRFFAVRPEGSVSTLKIQRTERGDSAVYLCASSFSGQGAEAFFGQGTRLTVV.

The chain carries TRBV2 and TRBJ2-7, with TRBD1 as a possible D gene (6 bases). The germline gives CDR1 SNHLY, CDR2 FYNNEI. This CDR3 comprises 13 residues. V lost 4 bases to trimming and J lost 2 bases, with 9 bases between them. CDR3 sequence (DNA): TGTGCCAGCAGTGGCAGGGGCGCCTACGAGCAGTACTTC. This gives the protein CASSGRGAYEQYF.

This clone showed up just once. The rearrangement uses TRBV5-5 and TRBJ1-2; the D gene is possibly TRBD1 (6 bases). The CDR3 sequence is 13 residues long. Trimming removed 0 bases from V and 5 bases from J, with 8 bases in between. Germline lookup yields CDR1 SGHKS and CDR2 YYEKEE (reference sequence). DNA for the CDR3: TGTGCCAGCAGCTTGGTCCAGGGGTATGGCTACACCTTC. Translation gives CASSLVQGYGYTF.

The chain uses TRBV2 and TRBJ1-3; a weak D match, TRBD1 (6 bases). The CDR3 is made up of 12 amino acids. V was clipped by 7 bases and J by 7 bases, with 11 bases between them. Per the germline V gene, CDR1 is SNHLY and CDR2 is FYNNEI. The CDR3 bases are TGTGCCAGCATTGGAACAGGGAACACCATATATTTT. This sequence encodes CASIGTGNTIYF.

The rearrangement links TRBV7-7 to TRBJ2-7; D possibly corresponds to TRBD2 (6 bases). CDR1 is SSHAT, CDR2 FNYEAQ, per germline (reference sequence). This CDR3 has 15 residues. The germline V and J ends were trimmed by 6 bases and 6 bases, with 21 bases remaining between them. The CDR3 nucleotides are TGTGCCAGCAGTAAAGTACTGGGCGGGAACGGCGAGCAGTACTTC. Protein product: CASSKVLGGNGEQYF. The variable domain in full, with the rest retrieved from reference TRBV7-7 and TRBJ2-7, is GAGVSQSPRYKVTKRGQDVTLRCDPISSHATLYWYQQALGQGPEFLTYFNYEAQPDKSGLPSDRFSAERPEGSISTLTIQRTEQRDSAMYRCASSKVLGGNGEQYFGPGTRLTVT.

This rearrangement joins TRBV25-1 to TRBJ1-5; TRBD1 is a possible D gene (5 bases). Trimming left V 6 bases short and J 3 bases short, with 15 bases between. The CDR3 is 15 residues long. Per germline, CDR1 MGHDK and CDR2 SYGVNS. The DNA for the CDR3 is TGTGCCAGCAGACCCCCAGGGCCTTCCAATCAGCCCCAGCATTTT. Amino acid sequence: CASRPPGPSNQPQHF.

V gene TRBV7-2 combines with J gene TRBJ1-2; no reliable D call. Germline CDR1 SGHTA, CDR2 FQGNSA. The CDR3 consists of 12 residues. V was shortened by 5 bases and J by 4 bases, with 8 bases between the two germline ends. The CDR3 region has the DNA TGTGCCAGCAGCACCCGCGGCTATGGCTACACCTTC. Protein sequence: CASSTRGYGYTF.

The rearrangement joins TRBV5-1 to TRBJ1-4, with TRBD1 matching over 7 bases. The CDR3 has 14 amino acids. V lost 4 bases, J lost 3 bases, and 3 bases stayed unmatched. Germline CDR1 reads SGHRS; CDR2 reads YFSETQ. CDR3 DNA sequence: TGCGCCAGCAGCCTACAGGGGTCTAATGAAAAACTGTTTTTT. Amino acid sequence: CASSLQGSNEKLFF.

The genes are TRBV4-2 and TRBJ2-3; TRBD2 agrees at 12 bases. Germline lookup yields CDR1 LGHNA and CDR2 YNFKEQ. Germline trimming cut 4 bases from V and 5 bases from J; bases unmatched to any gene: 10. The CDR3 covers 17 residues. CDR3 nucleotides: TGTGCCAGCAGCCGACTCGGGACTAGCGGGTCACAAGATACGCAGTATTTT. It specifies CASSRLGTSGSQDTQYF.

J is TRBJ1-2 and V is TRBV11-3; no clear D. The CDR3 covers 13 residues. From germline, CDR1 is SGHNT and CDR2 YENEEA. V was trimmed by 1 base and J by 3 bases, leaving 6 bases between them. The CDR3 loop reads CASSLVCDYGYTF. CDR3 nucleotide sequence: TGTGCCAGCAGCTTAGTATGCGACTATGGCTACACCTTC.

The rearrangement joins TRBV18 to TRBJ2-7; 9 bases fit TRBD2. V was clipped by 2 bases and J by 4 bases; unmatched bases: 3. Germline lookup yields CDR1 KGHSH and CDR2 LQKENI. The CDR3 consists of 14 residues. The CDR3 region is CASSPVSGSYEQYF. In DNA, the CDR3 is TGTGCCAGCTCACCAGTTAGCGGGAGTTACGAGCAGTACTTC.

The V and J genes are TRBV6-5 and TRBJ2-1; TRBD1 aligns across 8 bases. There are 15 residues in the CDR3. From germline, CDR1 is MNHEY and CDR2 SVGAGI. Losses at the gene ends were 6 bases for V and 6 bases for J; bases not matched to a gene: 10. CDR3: CASSQQGGVVNEQFF. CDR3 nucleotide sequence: TGTGCCAGCAGCCAACAGGGGGGAGTGGTCAATGAGCAGTTCTTC.

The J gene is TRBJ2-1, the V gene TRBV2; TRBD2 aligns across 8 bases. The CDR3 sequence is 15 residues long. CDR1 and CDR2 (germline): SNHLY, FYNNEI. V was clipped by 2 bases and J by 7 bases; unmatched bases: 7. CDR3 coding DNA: TGTGCCAGCAGTGAAACTAGCGGAGCCTGGAATGAGCAGTTCTTC. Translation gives CASSETSGAWNEQFF.

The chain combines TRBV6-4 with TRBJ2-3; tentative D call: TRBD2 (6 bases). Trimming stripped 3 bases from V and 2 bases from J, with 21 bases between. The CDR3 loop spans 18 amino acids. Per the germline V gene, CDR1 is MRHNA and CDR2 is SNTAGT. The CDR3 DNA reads TGTGCCAGCAGTGAGAGAAGTACTAGCCTTTCCTCCACAGATACGCAGTATTTT. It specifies CASSERSTSLSSTDTQYF.

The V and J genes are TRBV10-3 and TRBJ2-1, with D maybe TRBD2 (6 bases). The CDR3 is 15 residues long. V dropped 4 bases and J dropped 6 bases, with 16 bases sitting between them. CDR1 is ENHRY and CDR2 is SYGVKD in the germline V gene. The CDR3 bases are TGTGCCATCAGTGGAGGGGCTGGAGGGATCAATGAGCAGTTCTTC. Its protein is CAISGGAGGINEQFF.

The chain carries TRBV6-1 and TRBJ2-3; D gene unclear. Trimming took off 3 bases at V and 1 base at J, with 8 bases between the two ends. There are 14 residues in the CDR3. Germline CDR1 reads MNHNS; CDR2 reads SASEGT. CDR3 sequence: CASSEGRGTDTQYF. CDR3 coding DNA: TGTGCCAGCAGTGAGGGCAGAGGCACAGATACGCAGTATTTT.

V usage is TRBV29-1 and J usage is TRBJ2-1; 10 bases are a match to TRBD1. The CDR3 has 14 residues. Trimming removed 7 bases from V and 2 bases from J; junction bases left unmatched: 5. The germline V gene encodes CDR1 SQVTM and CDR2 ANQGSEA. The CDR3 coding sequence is TGCAGCGCGGCGGGACAGGGGACCTACAATGAGCAGTTCTTC. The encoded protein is CSAAGQGTYNEQFF.

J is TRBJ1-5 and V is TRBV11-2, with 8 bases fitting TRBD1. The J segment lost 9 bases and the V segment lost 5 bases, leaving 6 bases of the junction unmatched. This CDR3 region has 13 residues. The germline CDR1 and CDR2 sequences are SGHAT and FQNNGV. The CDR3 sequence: CASSPGQGRPQHF. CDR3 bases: TGTGCCAGCAGCCCAGGACAGGGAAGGCCCCAGCATTTT. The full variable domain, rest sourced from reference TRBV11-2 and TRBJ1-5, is EAGVAQSPRYKIIEKRQSVAFWCNPISGHATLYWYQQILGQGPKLLIQFQNNGVVDDSQLPKDRFSAERLKGVDSTLKIQPAKLEDSAVYLCASSPGQGRPQHFGDGTRLSIL.

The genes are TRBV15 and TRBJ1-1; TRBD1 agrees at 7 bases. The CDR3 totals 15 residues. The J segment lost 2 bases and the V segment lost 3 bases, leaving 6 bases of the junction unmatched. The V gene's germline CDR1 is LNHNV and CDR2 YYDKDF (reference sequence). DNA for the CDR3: TGTGCCACCAGCAGTAGGGGGCGCGGAAACACTGAAGCTTTCTTT. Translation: CATSSRGRGNTEAFF.

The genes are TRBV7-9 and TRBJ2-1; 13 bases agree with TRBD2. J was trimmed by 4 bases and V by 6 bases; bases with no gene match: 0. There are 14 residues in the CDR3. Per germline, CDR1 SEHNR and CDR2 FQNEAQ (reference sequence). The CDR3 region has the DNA TGTGCCAGCAGGACTAGCGGGGGGTACAATGAGCAGTTCTTC. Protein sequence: CASRTSGGYNEQFF.

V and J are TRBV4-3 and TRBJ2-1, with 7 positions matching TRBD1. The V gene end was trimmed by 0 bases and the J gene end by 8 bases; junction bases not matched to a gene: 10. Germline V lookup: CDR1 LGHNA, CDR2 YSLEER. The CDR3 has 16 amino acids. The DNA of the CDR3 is TGCGCCAGCAGCCAAGAACCGACAGGGATGCAATATGAGCAGTTCTTC. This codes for CASSQEPTGMQYEQFF.

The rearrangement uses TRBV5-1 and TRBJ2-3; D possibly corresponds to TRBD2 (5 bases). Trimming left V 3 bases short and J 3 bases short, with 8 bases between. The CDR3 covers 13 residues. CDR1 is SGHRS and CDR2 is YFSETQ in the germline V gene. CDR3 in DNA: TGCGCCAGCAGCTCCGGAGGAACAGATACGCAGTATTTT. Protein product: CASSSGGTDTQYF.

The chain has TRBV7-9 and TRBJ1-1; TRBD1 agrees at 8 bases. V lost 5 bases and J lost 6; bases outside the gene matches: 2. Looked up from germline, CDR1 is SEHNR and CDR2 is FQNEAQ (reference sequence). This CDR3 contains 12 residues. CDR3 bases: TGTGCCAGCAGCCTGGGACAGGCTGAAGCTTTCTTT. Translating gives CASSLGQAEAFF. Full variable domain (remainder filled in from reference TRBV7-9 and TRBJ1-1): DTGVSQNPRHKITKRGQNVTFRCDPISEHNRLYWYRQTLGQGPEFLTYFQNEAQLEKSRLLSDRFSAERPKGSFSTLEIQRTEQGDSAMYLCASSLGQAEAFFGQGTRLTVV.